This T cell receptor beta chain emerged from a study of cytomegalovirus exposure and HLA in healthy donors. Whole-study findings and limits: A later analysis linked more than 15,000 TCR beta sequences to HLA alleles at 0.05 false discovery rate. Most CMV-associated TCR beta chains appeared HLA-restricted in a later analysis.

As for this clone: What it binds is not known.

The PCR ran on 60 Vbeta and 13 Jbeta primers. Method: immunoSEQ multiplex PCR; TCRdb's copy keeps in-frame clones and lacks some. The table lists some 120,000 clones, roughly three quarters of them singletons. The sequence came from a man aged 30 to 45 in good health and CMV-seronegative. The specimen sequenced was PBMCs.

The CDR3 loop is CATPAGPGRGEKLFF. In DNA form, the CDR3 reads TGTGCCACCCCGGCGGGGCCCGGTAGGGGAGAAAAACTGTTTTTT. V usage is TRBV7-9 and J usage is TRBJ1-4, with D perhaps TRBD1 (5 bases). V lost 10 bases and J 8 bases, leaving 23 bases between the germline ends. This CDR3 has 15 amino acids. The germline V gene encodes CDR1 SEHNR and CDR2 FQNEAQ (reference sequence).